These T cell receptor beta chains were read from a single sample in a study of shared clonotypes between healthy human individuals. The method was immunoSEQ multiplex PCR; TCRdb's version includes in-frame clones alone and lacks a portion of them. The sample contains 950,000 to 1,100,000 clones, around 75% of which appear only once. Sequenced sample: memory CD4+ T cells sorted from blood. The receptors here all came from a man aged 18 to 30 in good health. CDR3s include the opening cysteine and the closing phenylalanine or tryptophan. Each record gives: J gene, clone size, V gene, D gene, CDR3 protein, CDR3 DNA. D genes are given only for firm matches. The size entry is marked missing in some rows and otherwise reads once, few, many or a size class.

j_call: TRBJ1-2; clone_size: .; v_call: TRBV10-3; d_call: TRBD1; cdr3_aa: CAVGKDRDIGYTF; cdr3_nt: TGTGCCGTGGGGAAGGACAGGGACATAGGCTACACCTTC
j_call: TRBJ1-2; clone_size: .; v_call: TRBV6-6; d_call: TRBD1; cdr3_aa: CASQLLQGAFSGYTF; cdr3_nt: TGTGCCAGCCAATTATTACAGGGGGCCTTTTCTGGCTACACCTTC
j_call: TRBJ2-7; clone_size: .; v_call: TRBV30; d_call: TRBD2; cdr3_aa: CAWTLHPGGGEQYF; cdr3_nt: TGTGCCTGGACCCTCCACCCGGGCGGGGGAGAGCAGTACTTC
j_call: TRBJ1-1; clone_size: few; v_call: TRBV7-9; d_call: .; cdr3_aa: CASSRGNTEAFF; cdr3_nt: TGTGCCAGCAGTAGAGGGAACACTGAAGCTTTCTTT
j_call: TRBJ1-6; clone_size: few; v_call: TRBV10-3; d_call: .; cdr3_aa: CAIRGGGNSPLHF; cdr3_nt: TGTGCCATCAGGGGGGGTGGTAATTCACCCCTCCACTTT
j_call: TRBJ2-7; clone_size: .; v_call: TRBV6-5; d_call: .; cdr3_aa: CASSNRATYEQYF; cdr3_nt: TGTGCCAGTAGCAACAGGGCGACCTACGAGCAGTACTTC
j_call: TRBJ2-7; clone_size: .; v_call: TRBV20-1; d_call: .; cdr3_aa: CSASGAHEQYF; cdr3_nt: TGCAGTGCTAGCGGGGCTCACGAGCAGTACTTC
j_call: TRBJ1-5; clone_size: .; v_call: TRBV2; d_call: TRBD1; cdr3_aa: CASSEDRGGQHF; cdr3_nt: TGTGCCAGCAGTGAGGACAGGGGGGGCCAGCATTTT
j_call: TRBJ2-7; clone_size: .; v_call: TRBV9; d_call: .; cdr3_aa: CASSGAYGEQYF; cdr3_nt: TGTGCCAGCAGCGGGGCTTACGGCGAGCAGTACTTC
j_call: TRBJ1-2; clone_size: .; v_call: TRBV7-9; d_call: .; cdr3_aa: CASSKGKTYGYTF; cdr3_nt: TGTGCCAGCAGCAAGGGAAAGACCTATGGCTACACCTTC
j_call: TRBJ2-1; clone_size: .; v_call: TRBV28; d_call: TRBD1; cdr3_aa: CASRAGGALYNEQFF; cdr3_nt: TGTGCCAGCAGGGCAGGGGGCGCTCTGTACAATGAGCAGTTCTTC
j_call: TRBJ1-5; clone_size: .; v_call: TRBV11-2; d_call: TRBD1; cdr3_aa: CASSLDAPDREFNQPQHF; cdr3_nt: TGTGCCAGCAGCTTAGATGCCCCGGACAGGGAGTTCAATCAGCCCCAGCATTTT
j_call: TRBJ1-3; clone_size: once; v_call: TRBV5-6; d_call: .; cdr3_aa: CASSSQGNTIYF; cdr3_nt: TGTGCCAGCAGCTCCCAGGGAAACACCATATATTTT
j_call: TRBJ2-5; clone_size: once; v_call: TRBV11-1; d_call: .; cdr3_aa: CASSLGKSQETQYF; cdr3_nt: TGTGCCAGCAGCTTAGGCAAATCCCAAGAGACCCAGTACTTC
j_call: TRBJ2-5; clone_size: .; v_call: TRBV4-1; d_call: .; cdr3_aa: CASSQVEVSETQYF; cdr3_nt: TGCGCCAGCAGCCAAGTGGAGGTGTCAGAGACCCAGTACTTC
j_call: TRBJ2-5; clone_size: .; v_call: TRBV9; d_call: .; cdr3_aa: CASSVAAQGPPHPQETQYF; cdr3_nt: TGTGCCAGCAGCGTAGCTGCACAGGGCCCACCACATCCCCAAGAGACCCAGTACTTC
j_call: TRBJ1-1; clone_size: .; v_call: TRBV6-1; d_call: .; cdr3_aa: CASILGGGDSEAFF; cdr3_nt: TGTGCCAGCATCCTCGGGGGGGGCGACTCTGAAGCTTTCTTT
j_call: TRBJ1-5; clone_size: .; v_call: TRBV5-1; d_call: TRBD1; cdr3_aa: CASSLVETGGNQPQHF; cdr3_nt: TGCGCCAGCAGCTTGGTGGAGACAGGGGGGAATCAGCCCCAGCATTTT
j_call: TRBJ1-1; clone_size: few; v_call: TRBV11-3; d_call: .; cdr3_aa: CASSLGEGEAFF; cdr3_nt: TGTGCCAGCAGCTTAGGGGAAGGTGAAGCTTTCTTT
j_call: TRBJ1-2; clone_size: .; v_call: TRBV5-1; d_call: TRBD1; cdr3_aa: CASSADRGRGYGYTF; cdr3_nt: TGCGCCAGCAGCGCGGACAGGGGGCGAGGCTATGGCTACACCTTC
j_call: TRBJ2-1; clone_size: .; v_call: TRBV7-6; d_call: TRBD1; cdr3_aa: CASSTPGQENYNEQFF; cdr3_nt: TGTGCCAGCAGCACCCCGGGACAGGAGAACTACAATGAGCAGTTCTTC
j_call: TRBJ2-1; clone_size: .; v_call: TRBV4-1; d_call: .; cdr3_aa: CASSQDGRTYNEQFF; cdr3_nt: TGCGCCAGCAGCCAAGACGGGAGAACCTACAATGAGCAGTTCTTC
j_call: TRBJ2-7; clone_size: .; v_call: TRBV5-6; d_call: TRBD2; cdr3_aa: CASSLAPTSDEQYF; cdr3_nt: TGTGCCAGCAGCTTGGCCCCGACTAGCGACGAGCAGTACTTC
j_call: TRBJ2-3; clone_size: .; v_call: TRBV30; d_call: .; cdr3_aa: CAWSFRPPRGDTDTQYF; cdr3_nt: TGTGCCTGGAGTTTCCGGCCCCCTAGAGGGGACACAGATACGCAGTATTTT
j_call: TRBJ1-3; clone_size: .; v_call: TRBV7-2; d_call: .; cdr3_aa: CASSLGPTSSGNTIYF; cdr3_nt: TGTGCCAGCAGCTTAGGGCCGACAAGCTCTGGAAACACCATATATTTT
j_call: TRBJ2-6; clone_size: .; v_call: TRBV4-3; d_call: .; cdr3_aa: CASSPSGQGGTSGANVLTF; cdr3_nt: TGCGCCAGCAGCCCAAGTGGCCAGGGGGGAACCTCTGGGGCCAACGTCCTGACTTTC
j_call: TRBJ1-1; clone_size: few; v_call: TRBV19; d_call: .; cdr3_aa: CASRSSTAEAFF; cdr3_nt: TGTGCCAGTAGATCCAGTACGGCTGAAGCTTTCTTT
j_call: TRBJ1-5; clone_size: .; v_call: TRBV6-4; d_call: TRBD1; cdr3_aa: CASTGGQGSQPQHF; cdr3_nt: TGTGCCAGCACCGGGGGACAGGGCAGTCAGCCCCAGCATTTT
j_call: TRBJ2-4; clone_size: once; v_call: TRBV19; d_call: .; cdr3_aa: CASSIGQGTKNIQYF; cdr3_nt: TGTGCCAGTAGTATCGGGCAGGGAACCAAAAACATTCAGTACTTC
j_call: TRBJ1-6; clone_size: .; v_call: TRBV19; d_call: .; cdr3_aa: CASSIPRVRSPLHF; cdr3_nt: TGTGCCAGTAGTATTCCCAGGGTGAGATCACCCCTCCACTTT
j_call: TRBJ2-7; clone_size: .; v_call: TRBV12-1; d_call: .; cdr3_aa: CASSFSGQGIYEQYF; cdr3_nt: TGTGCCAGCAGCTTTTCGGGACAGGGCATCTACGAGCAGTACTTC
j_call: TRBJ1-2; clone_size: once; v_call: TRBV28; d_call: TRBD1; cdr3_aa: CASSLVGQGYGYTF; cdr3_nt: TGTGCCAGCTCCCTGGTGGGACAGGGGTATGGCTACACCTTC
j_call: TRBJ1-2; clone_size: .; v_call: TRBV28; d_call: .; cdr3_aa: CASSPGAPTSYTF; cdr3_nt: TGTGCCAGCAGCCCGGGGGCACCAACAAGCTACACCTTC
j_call: TRBJ1-5; clone_size: .; v_call: TRBV9; d_call: .; cdr3_aa: CASSVGYIGNQPQHF; cdr3_nt: TGTGCCAGCAGCGTAGGGTATATAGGCAATCAGCCCCAGCATTTT
j_call: TRBJ1-6; clone_size: .; v_call: TRBV9; d_call: .; cdr3_aa: CASSAHPGPSNSPLHF; cdr3_nt: TGTGCCAGCAGCGCACATCCGGGACCCAGTAATTCACCCCTCCACTTT
j_call: TRBJ1-3; clone_size: few; v_call: TRBV30; d_call: .; cdr3_aa: CAWSRGPGNTIYF; cdr3_nt: TGTGCCTGGAGTCGGGGGCCTGGAAACACCATATATTTT
j_call: TRBJ2-7; clone_size: .; v_call: TRBV29-1; d_call: TRBD2; cdr3_aa: CSARGQNGLAGHSYEQYF; cdr3_nt: TGCAGCGCTCGTGGACAGAACGGACTAGCGGGACACTCCTACGAGCAGTACTTC
j_call: TRBJ1-1; clone_size: .; v_call: TRBV28; d_call: TRBD1; cdr3_aa: CASRPGQDFTEAFF; cdr3_nt: TGTGCCAGCAGACCTGGACAGGACTTCACTGAAGCTTTCTTT
j_call: TRBJ2-3; clone_size: once; v_call: TRBV5-1; d_call: .; cdr3_aa: CASSLARADTDTQYF; cdr3_nt: TGCGCCAGCAGCTTGGCCAGGGCAGACACAGATACGCAGTATTTT
j_call: TRBJ2-1; clone_size: .; v_call: TRBV7-8; d_call: .; cdr3_aa: CASSFNRNNEQFF; cdr3_nt: TGTGCCAGCAGCTTTAACAGGAACAATGAGCAGTTCTTC
j_call: TRBJ2-7; clone_size: .; v_call: TRBV5-1; d_call: .; cdr3_aa: CASSFPGLHEQYF; cdr3_nt: TGCGCCAGCAGCTTTCCGGGTTTGCACGAGCAGTACTTC